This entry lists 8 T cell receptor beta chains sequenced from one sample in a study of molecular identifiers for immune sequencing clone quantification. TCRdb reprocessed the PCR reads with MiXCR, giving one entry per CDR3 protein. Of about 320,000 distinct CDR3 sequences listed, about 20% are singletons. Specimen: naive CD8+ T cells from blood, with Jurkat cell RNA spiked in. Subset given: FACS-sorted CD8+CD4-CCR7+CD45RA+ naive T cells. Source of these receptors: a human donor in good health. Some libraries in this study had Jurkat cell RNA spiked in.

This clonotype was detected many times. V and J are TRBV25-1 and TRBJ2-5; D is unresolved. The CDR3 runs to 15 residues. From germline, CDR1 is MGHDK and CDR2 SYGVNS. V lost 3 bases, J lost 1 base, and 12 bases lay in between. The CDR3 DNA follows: TGTGCCAGCAGTGATTTAGTAAGCAGCCAAGAGACCCAGTACTTC. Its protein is CASSDLVSSQETQYF.

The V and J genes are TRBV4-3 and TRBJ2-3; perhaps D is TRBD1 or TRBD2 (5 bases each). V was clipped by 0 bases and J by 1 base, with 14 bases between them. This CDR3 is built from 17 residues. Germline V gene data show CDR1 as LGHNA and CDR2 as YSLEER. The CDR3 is CASSQEGPSLGTDTQYF. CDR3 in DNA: TGCGCCAGCAGCCAAGAGGGACCGTCACTCGGCACAGATACGCAGTATTTT.

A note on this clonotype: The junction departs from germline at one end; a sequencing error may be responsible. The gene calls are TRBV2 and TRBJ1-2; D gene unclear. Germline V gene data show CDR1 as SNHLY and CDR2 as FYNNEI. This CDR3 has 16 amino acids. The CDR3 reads CAGSPNAWTRNYGHTF. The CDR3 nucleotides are TGTGCCGGCAGTCCCAATGCTTGGACCCGAAACTATGGCCACACCTTC.

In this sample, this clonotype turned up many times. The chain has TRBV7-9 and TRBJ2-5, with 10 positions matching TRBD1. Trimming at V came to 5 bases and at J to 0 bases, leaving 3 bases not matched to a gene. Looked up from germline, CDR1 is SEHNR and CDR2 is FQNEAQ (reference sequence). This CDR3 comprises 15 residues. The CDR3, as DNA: TGTGCCAGCAGCGGGACAGGGGTAAACCAAGAGACCCAGTACTTC. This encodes CASSGTGVNQETQYF.

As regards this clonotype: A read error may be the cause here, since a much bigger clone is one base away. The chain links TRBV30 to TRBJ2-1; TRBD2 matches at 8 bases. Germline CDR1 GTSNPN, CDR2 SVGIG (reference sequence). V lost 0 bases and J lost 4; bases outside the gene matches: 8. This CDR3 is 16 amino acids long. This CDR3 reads CAWSVRGLVTYNEQFF. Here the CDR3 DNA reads TGTGCCTGGAGTGTTCGGGGACTAGTCACGTACAATGAGCAGTTCTTC. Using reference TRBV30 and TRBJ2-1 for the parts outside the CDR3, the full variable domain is SQTIHQWPATLVQPVGSPLSLECTVEGTSNPNLYWYRQAAGRGLQLLFYSVGIGQISSEVPQNLSASRPQDRQFILSSKKLLLSDSGFYLCAWSVRGLVTYNEQFFGPGTRLTVL.

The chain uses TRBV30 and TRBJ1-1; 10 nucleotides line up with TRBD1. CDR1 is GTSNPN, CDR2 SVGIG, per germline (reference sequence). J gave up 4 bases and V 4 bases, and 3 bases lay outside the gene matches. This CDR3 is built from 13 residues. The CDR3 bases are TGTGCCTGGACCAGGACAGGGGGCACTGAAGCTTTCTTT. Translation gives CAWTRTGGTEAFF. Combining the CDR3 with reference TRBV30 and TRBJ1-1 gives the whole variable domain SQTIHQWPATLVQPVGSPLSLECTVEGTSNPNLYWYRQAAGRGLQLLFYSVGIGQISSEVPQNLSASRPQDRQFILSSKKLLLSDSGFYLCAWTRTGGTEAFFGQGTRLTVV.

The CDR3, as DNA: TGTGCCAGCAACAAGGTCAGGGAGGACGAGCAGTACTTC. Amino acids: CASNKVREDEQYF. The chain joins TRBV13 to TRBJ2-7; tentatively, D is TRBD2 (6 bases). Germline V gene sequence: CDR1 PRHDT, CDR2 FYEKMQ (reference sequence). This CDR3 has 13 residues. V lost 7 bases and J lost 5, with 15 bases in between.

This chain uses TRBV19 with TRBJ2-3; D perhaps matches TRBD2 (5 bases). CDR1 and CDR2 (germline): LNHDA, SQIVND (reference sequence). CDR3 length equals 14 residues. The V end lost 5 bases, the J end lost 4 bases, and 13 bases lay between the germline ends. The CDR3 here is CASSELVGADTQYF. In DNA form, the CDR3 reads TGTGCCAGTAGTGAACTAGTGGGAGCAGATACGCAGTATTTT.